This T cell receptor (beta chain) came from a study of cytomegalovirus exposure and HLA in healthy donors. 13 Jbeta primers and 60 Vbeta primers were used for the PCR. Measured with immunoSEQ multiplex PCR; TCRdb has only the in-frame clones, and not every one. The data contain 150,000 to 200,000 clones, 70% to 85% of them seen just once; the ten biggest clones take up roughly 5.2%. The ends lost 9 bases at V and 1 base at J; junction bases unmatched: 11. The CDR3 contains 17 residues. Looked up from germline, CDR1 is LNHDA and CDR2 is SQIVND (reference sequence). This sequence joins TRBV19 and TRBJ2-6; 8 nucleotides align to TRBD2. This TCR was sampled from a man between 18 and 29 years old in good health and CMV-seronegative. Sequencing was done on a sample of PBMCs. The CDR3, as DNA: TGTGCCAGCGGGGGGGGCAGGGGAGGGTCTGGGGCCAACGTCCTGACTTTC. Encoded protein: CASGGGRGGSGANVLTF.